This entry concerns a single TCR beta chain. This sample is drawn from a study of shared clonotypes between healthy human individuals. This table comes from immunoSEQ multiplex PCR, and its TCRdb copy is limited to in-frame clones, with some not included. The table shows roughly 660,000 clones, with 90% occurring only once. Per germline, CDR1 SEHNR and CDR2 FQNEAQ (reference sequence). The CDR3 sequence is 14 residues long. V lost 2 bases to trimming and J lost 5 bases, with 9 bases between them. The clonotype originates from a man in his late teens or twenties in good health. Some clones in this sample may be carry-over from other donors' samples. The chain joins TRBV7-9 to TRBJ2-2; D is unresolved. Sequencing was carried out using memory CD8+ T cells from PBMCs. Sample subset: CD45RO+ cells pooled with CCR7-negative TemRA cells. For the CDR3, the DNA is TGTGCCAGCAGCTTATCCCCTAGGACCGGGGAGCTGTTTTTT. As protein: CASSLSPRTGELFF.